This is a list of T cell receptor beta chains from one sample in a study of blood T cells in healthy people across ages. TCRdb independently ran MiXCR on the 5' RACE reads; one entry per CDR3 protein. The table has 850,000 to 1,100,000 distinct CDR3 sequences, around two fifths seen once; the top ten hold under 15%. Specimen: blood. The receptor source for this set is a man younger than 30 in good health. CDR3s include the opening cysteine and the closing phenylalanine or tryptophan. Each record gives: D gene, V gene, clone size, J gene, CDR3 protein, CDR3 DNA. The D gene is left open where the match is weak. Clone sizes are given selectively: once, few, many, or a class where the clone is expanded.

d_gene: NA
v_gene: TRBV4-1
abundance: NA
j_gene: TRBJ2-3
CDR3aa: CASSQGASPTDTQYF
CDR3nt: TGCGCCAGCAGCCAAGGGGCCAGCCCCACAGATACGCAGTATTTT

d_gene: NA
v_gene: TRBV6-5
abundance: NA
j_gene: TRBJ1-5
CDR3aa: CASSYLSGRNQPQHF
CDR3nt: TGTGCCAGCAGTTACCTTTCAGGGCGCAATCAGCCCCAGCATTTT

d_gene: NA
v_gene: TRBV20-1
abundance: NA
j_gene: TRBJ2-3
CDR3aa: CSASSGYDTQYF
CDR3nt: TGCAGTGCTAGTAGTGGATATGATACGCAGTATTTT

d_gene: NA
v_gene: TRBV9
abundance: NA
j_gene: TRBJ2-6
CDR3aa: CASSARSISGANVLTF
CDR3nt: TGTGCCAGCAGCGCACGAAGCATCTCTGGGGCCAACGTCCTGACTTTC

d_gene: NA
v_gene: TRBV12-3/TRBV12-4
abundance: few
j_gene: TRBJ2-1
CDR3aa: CASSEWGLEQFF
CDR3nt: TGTGCCAGCAGCGAGTGGGGCCTCGAGCAGTTCTTC

d_gene: TRBD1
v_gene: TRBV5-1
abundance: few
j_gene: TRBJ2-5
CDR3aa: CASRLKDRDVGETQYF
CDR3nt: TGCGCCAGCAGACTAAAAGACAGGGATGTGGGAGAGACCCAGTACTTC

d_gene: TRBD2
v_gene: TRBV12-5
abundance: NA
j_gene: TRBJ2-1
CDR3aa: CASGPGLAGVNEQFF
CDR3nt: TGTGCTAGTGGACCAGGACTAGCGGGGGTCAATGAGCAGTTCTTC

d_gene: NA
v_gene: TRBV14
abundance: NA
j_gene: TRBJ1-6
CDR3aa: CARSQELWGHRDSPLHF
CDR3nt: TGTGCCAGGAGCCAAGAACTTTGGGGACATCGGGATTCACCCCTCCACTTT

d_gene: NA
v_gene: TRBV4-3
abundance: few
j_gene: TRBJ1-5
CDR3aa: CASSQDLKLSNQPQHF
CDR3nt: TGCGCCAGCAGCCAAGATCTGAAACTTAGCAATCAGCCCCAGCATTTT

d_gene: NA
v_gene: TRBV3-1
abundance: NA
j_gene: TRBJ2-7
CDR3aa: CASSPDALAYYEQYF
CDR3nt: TGTGCCAGCAGTCCTGATGCACTAGCCTACTACGAGCAGTACTTC

d_gene: NA
v_gene: TRBV7-9
abundance: many
j_gene: TRBJ1-6
CDR3aa: CASSLDGSPLHF
CDR3nt: TGTGCCAGCAGCTTAGATGGTTCACCCCTCCACTTT

d_gene: TRBD1
v_gene: TRBV12-3/TRBV12-4
abundance: NA
j_gene: TRBJ2-2
CDR3aa: CASSPFTGAGELFF
CDR3nt: TGTGCCAGCAGCCCCTTTACAGGGGCCGGGGAGCTGTTTTTT

d_gene: NA
v_gene: TRBV9
abundance: NA
j_gene: TRBJ2-1
CDR3aa: CASSVRSVGYNEQFF
CDR3nt: TGTGCCAGCAGCGTAAGGTCTGTGGGGTACAATGAGCAGTTCTTC

d_gene: NA
v_gene: TRBV28
abundance: NA
j_gene: TRBJ2-5
CDR3aa: CASRGWAEETQYF
CDR3nt: TGTGCCAGCAGAGGGTGGGCCGAAGAGACCCAGTACTTC

d_gene: TRBD1
v_gene: TRBV12-3/TRBV12-4
abundance: few
j_gene: TRBJ2-7
CDR3aa: CASSPTPGQGDYEQYF
CDR3nt: TGTGCCAGCAGTCCGACTCCGGGACAGGGGGACTACGAGCAGTACTTC

d_gene: TRBD2
v_gene: TRBV4-2
abundance: NA
j_gene: TRBJ2-2
CDR3aa: CASSQDRLGTSGTNTGELFF
CDR3nt: TGTGCCAGCAGCCAAGACCGATTGGGGACTAGCGGGACGAACACCGGGGAGCTGTTTTTT

d_gene: NA
v_gene: TRBV6-6
abundance: NA
j_gene: TRBJ1-2
CDR3aa: CASSYSGPSICGYTF
CDR3nt: TGTGCCAGCAGTTACTCCGGGCCATCCATCTGTGGCTACACCTTC

d_gene: TRBD2
v_gene: TRBV27
abundance: NA
j_gene: TRBJ2-5
CDR3aa: CASSKGLAVEQYF
CDR3nt: TGTGCCAGCAGTAAGGGACTAGCGGTTGAGCAGTACTTC

d_gene: NA
v_gene: TRBV29-1
abundance: NA
j_gene: TRBJ2-7
CDR3aa: CSVFNGPQGSYEQYF
CDR3nt: TGCAGCGTCTTTAATGGCCCCCAAGGGTCCTACGAGCAGTACTTC

d_gene: NA
v_gene: TRBV3-1
abundance: NA
j_gene: TRBJ2-2
CDR3aa: CASTNGNTGELFF
CDR3nt: TGTGCCAGCACCAACGGCAACACCGGGGAGCTGTTTTTT

d_gene: NA
v_gene: TRBV28
abundance: NA
j_gene: TRBJ1-1
CDR3aa: CASVQGQLNTEAFF
CDR3nt: TGTGCCAGCGTTCAAGGACAGCTGAACACTGAAGCTTTCTTT

d_gene: TRBD1
v_gene: TRBV25-1
abundance: NA
j_gene: TRBJ1-4
CDR3aa: CASRAFGTGWEKLFF
CDR3nt: TGTGCCAGCAGGGCGTTTGGGACAGGGTGGGAAAAACTGTTTTTT

d_gene: NA
v_gene: TRBV6-2/TRBV6-3
abundance: NA
j_gene: TRBJ1-2
CDR3aa: CASSYSRVRGSSNYGYTF
CDR3nt: TGTGCCAGCAGTTACTCGAGAGTACGCGGCTCCTCTAACTATGGCTACACCTTC

d_gene: NA
v_gene: TRBV5-6
abundance: NA
j_gene: TRBJ1-1
CDR3aa: CASSLPHGATEAFF
CDR3nt: TGTGCCAGCAGCTTGCCCCACGGGGCCACTGAAGCTTTCTTT

d_gene: NA
v_gene: TRBV20-1
abundance: few
j_gene: TRBJ1-5
CDR3aa: CSARVSGSAYSNQPQHF
CDR3nt: TGCAGTGCTAGAGTAAGTGGGTCGGCCTATAGCAATCAGCCCCAGCATTTT

d_gene: NA
v_gene: TRBV7-8
abundance: NA
j_gene: TRBJ2-1
CDR3aa: CASRNTSSSYNEQFF
CDR3nt: TGTGCCAGCAGAAACACCTCGAGCTCCTACAATGAGCAGTTCTTC

d_gene: TRBD2
v_gene: TRBV6-2/TRBV6-3
abundance: NA
j_gene: TRBJ2-1
CDR3aa: CASIYAGAYNEQFF
CDR3nt: TGTGCCAGCATTTACGCGGGGGCCTACAATGAGCAGTTCTTC

d_gene: NA
v_gene: TRBV12-3/TRBV12-4
abundance: NA
j_gene: TRBJ2-7
CDR3aa: CASSQGLGEQYF
CDR3nt: TGTGCCAGCAGCCAGGGCTTGGGCGAGCAGTACTTC

d_gene: NA
v_gene: TRBV12-3/TRBV12-4
abundance: NA
j_gene: TRBJ1-2
CDR3aa: CASGNRANYGYTF
CDR3nt: TGTGCCAGCGGGAACAGGGCGAACTATGGCTACACCTTC

d_gene: NA
v_gene: TRBV4-3
abundance: few
j_gene: TRBJ2-2
CDR3aa: CASSRTGATNTGELFF
CDR3nt: TGCGCCAGCAGCCGGACGGGGGCCACGAACACCGGGGAGCTGTTTTTT

d_gene: NA
v_gene: TRBV4-1
abundance: few
j_gene: TRBJ1-1
CDR3aa: CASSQLSTANTEAFF
CDR3nt: TGCGCCAGCAGCCAACTATCCACAGCGAACACTGAAGCTTTCTTT

d_gene: NA
v_gene: TRBV27
abundance: NA
j_gene: TRBJ1-5
CDR3aa: CASSAGLNQPQHF
CDR3nt: TGTGCCAGCAGTGCAGGGTTAAATCAGCCCCAGCATTTT

d_gene: NA
v_gene: TRBV20-1
abundance: few
j_gene: TRBJ2-5
CDR3aa: CSATGRSKRGETQYF
CDR3nt: TGCAGTGCTACGGGGAGGTCTAAGAGGGGAGAGACCCAGTACTTC

d_gene: TRBD2
v_gene: TRBV2
abundance: NA
j_gene: TRBJ2-1
CDR3aa: CASSLGLAGGEQFF
CDR3nt: TGTGCCAGCAGCCTGGGACTAGCGGGGGGCGAGCAGTTCTTC

d_gene: NA
v_gene: TRBV21-1
abundance: few
j_gene: TRBJ2-7
CDR3aa: CASSFTGTASYEQYF
CDR3nt: TGTGCCAGCAGCTTCACCGGGACGGCAAGCTACGAGCAGTACTTC

d_gene: TRBD2
v_gene: TRBV7-9
abundance: many
j_gene: TRBJ2-7
CDR3aa: CASSLLADTYEQYF
CDR3nt: TGTGCCAGCAGCTTACTAGCGGATACCTACGAGCAGTACTTC

d_gene: NA
v_gene: TRBV6-5
abundance: NA
j_gene: TRBJ2-1
CDR3aa: CASSYARFDEQFF
CDR3nt: TGTGCCAGCAGTTACGCGAGGTTTGATGAGCAGTTCTTC

d_gene: NA
v_gene: TRBV20-1
abundance: NA
j_gene: TRBJ1-2
CDR3aa: CSASWAQRPYGYTF
CDR3nt: TGCAGTGCTAGTTGGGCCCAGCGTCCTTATGGCTACACCTTC

d_gene: NA
v_gene: TRBV20-1
abundance: few
j_gene: TRBJ2-5
CDR3aa: CSAREGVRETQYF
CDR3nt: TGCAGTGCTAGAGAGGGGGTACGGGAGACCCAGTACTTC

d_gene: NA
v_gene: TRBV4-3
abundance: few
j_gene: TRBJ2-7
CDR3aa: CASSQDYSTYEQYF
CDR3nt: TGCGCCAGCAGCCAAGATTACAGTACCTACGAGCAGTACTTC

d_gene: NA
v_gene: TRBV12-3/TRBV12-4
abundance: NA
j_gene: TRBJ1-1
CDR3aa: CASRPILAGTEAFF
CDR3nt: TGTGCCAGCAGGCCCATATTGGCCGGCACTGAAGCTTTCTTT

d_gene: TRBD1
v_gene: TRBV15
abundance: NA
j_gene: TRBJ1-1
CDR3aa: CATSTAGGNTEAFF
CDR3nt: TGTGCCACCAGCACAGCAGGGGGGAACACTGAAGCTTTCTTT

d_gene: NA
v_gene: TRBV6-2/TRBV6-3
abundance: NA
j_gene: TRBJ2-2
CDR3aa: CASNRGPPWELFF
CDR3nt: TGTGCCAGCAACCGGGGCCCTCCGTGGGAGCTGTTTTTT

d_gene: NA
v_gene: TRBV9
abundance: NA
j_gene: TRBJ2-5
CDR3aa: CASSVGGLVSYNEQYF
CDR3nt: TGTGCCAGCAGCGTAGGGGGGCTTGTTTCCTACAATGAGCAGTACTTC

d_gene: NA
v_gene: TRBV7-9
abundance: many
j_gene: TRBJ1-1
CDR3aa: CASSQGVNTEAFF
CDR3nt: TGTGCCAGCAGCCAAGGGGTGAACACTGAAGCTTTCTTT

d_gene: TRBD1
v_gene: TRBV5-1
abundance: many
j_gene: TRBJ2-1
CDR3aa: CASSPGTVDNEQFF
CDR3nt: TGCGCCAGCAGCCCGGGGACAGTTGACAATGAGCAGTTCTTC

d_gene: NA
v_gene: TRBV5-4
abundance: NA
j_gene: TRBJ2-1
CDR3aa: CASSLEAGAHYNEQFF
CDR3nt: TGTGCCAGCAGCTTGGAGGCGGGGGCCCACTACAATGAGCAGTTCTTC